This T cell receptor (beta chain) comes out of a study of STAT5B mutations in CD4+ large granular lymphocyte leukemia. CDR3 size: 12 residues. Per the germline V gene, CDR1 is WNHNN and CDR2 is SYGVQD (reference sequence). Trimming stripped 11 bases from V and 3 bases from J, with 13 bases between. Measured with immunoSEQ multiplex PCR; TCRdb has only the in-frame clones, and not every one. Of 25,000 to 35,000 clones listed, about 76% were seen once; the top ten hold more than 0.85%. Study-wide findings and caveats: Top patient clones used TRBV06 genes more often: 8/27 versus 2/35 in controls.

This clone has a handful of counts. The antigen remains undetermined. Buffy coats from healthy blood donors served as controls. The V gene is TRBV10-1, the J gene TRBJ1-1; no clear D gene. Material for sequencing was CD4+ T cells from blood buffy coats. This clonotype originated in a human donor in good health. The CDR3 here is CAGPSRDTEAFF. DNA for the CDR3: TGCGCCGGCCCTTCCCGGGACACTGAAGCTTTCTTT.